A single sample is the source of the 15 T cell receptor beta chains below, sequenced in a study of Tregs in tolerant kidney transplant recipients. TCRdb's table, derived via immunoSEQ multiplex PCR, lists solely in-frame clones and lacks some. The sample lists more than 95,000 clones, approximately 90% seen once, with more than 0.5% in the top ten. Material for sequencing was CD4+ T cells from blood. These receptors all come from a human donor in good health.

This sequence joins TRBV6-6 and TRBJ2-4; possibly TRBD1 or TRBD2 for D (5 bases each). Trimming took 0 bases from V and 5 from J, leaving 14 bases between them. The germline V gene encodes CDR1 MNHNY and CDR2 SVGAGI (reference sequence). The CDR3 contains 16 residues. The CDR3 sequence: CASSYSRGRGQNIQYF. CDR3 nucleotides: TGTGCCAGCAGTTACTCACGGGGCAGAGGCCAAAACATTCAGTACTTC.

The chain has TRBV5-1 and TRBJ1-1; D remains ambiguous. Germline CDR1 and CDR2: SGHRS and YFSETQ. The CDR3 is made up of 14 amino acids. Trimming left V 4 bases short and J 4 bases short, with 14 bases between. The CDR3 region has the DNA TGCGCCAGCAGCCGGCGCTGGGAGAGCACTGAAGCTTTCTTT. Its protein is CASSRRWESTEAFF.

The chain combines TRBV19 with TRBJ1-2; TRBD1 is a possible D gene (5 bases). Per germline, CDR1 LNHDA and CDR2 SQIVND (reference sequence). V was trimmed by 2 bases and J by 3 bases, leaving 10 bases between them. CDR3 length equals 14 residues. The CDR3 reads CASSIRQGDYGYTF. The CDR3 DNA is TGTGCCAGTAGTATAAGGCAGGGAGACTATGGCTACACCTTC.

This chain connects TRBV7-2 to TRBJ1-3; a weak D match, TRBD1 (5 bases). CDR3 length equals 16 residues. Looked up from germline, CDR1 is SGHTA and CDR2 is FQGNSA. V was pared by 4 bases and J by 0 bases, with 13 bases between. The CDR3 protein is CASSSRQPSSGNTIYF. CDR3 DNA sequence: TGTGCCAGCAGCTCGCGACAGCCGAGCTCTGGAAACACCATATATTTT.

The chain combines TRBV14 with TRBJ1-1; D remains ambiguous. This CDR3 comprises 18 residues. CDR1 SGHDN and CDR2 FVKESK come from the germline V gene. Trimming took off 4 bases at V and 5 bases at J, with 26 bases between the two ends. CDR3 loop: CASSPPRVGHLLKTEAFF. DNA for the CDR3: TGTGCCAGCAGCCCCCCTCGGGTGGGCCACCTTCTAAAGACTGAAGCTTTCTTT.

CDR3 amino acids: CASSVNRAPNYGYTF. CDR3 nucleotide sequence: TGTGCCAGCAGCGTCAACCGGGCCCCTAACTATGGCTACACCTTC. V is TRBV11-2 and J is TRBJ1-2, with D unclear. From germline, CDR1 is SGHAT and CDR2 FQNNGV. V lost 5 bases, J lost 0 bases, and 13 bases lay in between. This CDR3 region has 15 residues.

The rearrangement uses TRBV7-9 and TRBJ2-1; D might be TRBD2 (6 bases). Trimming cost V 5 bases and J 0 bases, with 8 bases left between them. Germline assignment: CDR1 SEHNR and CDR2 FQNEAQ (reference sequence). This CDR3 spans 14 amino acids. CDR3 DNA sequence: TGTGCCAGCAGCGGAGGGAGCTCCTACAATGAGCAGTTCTTC. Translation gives CASSGGSSYNEQFF.

The CDR3 reads CASSLLGTAGANVLTF. For the CDR3, the DNA is TGTGCCAGCAGCTTACTCGGGACAGCTGGGGCCAACGTCCTGACTTTC. The chain recombines TRBV7-9 with TRBJ2-6, with TRBD1 matching over 7 bases. The CDR3 length is 16 residues. Germline assignment: CDR1 SEHNR and CDR2 FQNEAQ (reference sequence). V lost 2 bases to trimming and J lost 2 bases; unmatched junction nucleotides: 3. Full variable domain (rest looked up from reference TRBV7-9 and TRBJ2-6): DTGVSQNPRHKITKRGQNVTFRCDPISEHNRLYWYRQTLGQGPEFLTYFQNEAQLEKSRLLSDRFSAERPKGSFSTLEIQRTEQGDSAMYLCASSLLGTAGANVLTFGAGSRLTVL.

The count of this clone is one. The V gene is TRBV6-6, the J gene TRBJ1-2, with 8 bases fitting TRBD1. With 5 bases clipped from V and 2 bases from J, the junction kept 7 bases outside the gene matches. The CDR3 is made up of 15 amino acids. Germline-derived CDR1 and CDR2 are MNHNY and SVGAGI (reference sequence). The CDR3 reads CASSDRTGHNYGYTF. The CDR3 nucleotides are TGTGCCAGCAGTGACAGGACAGGGCACAACTATGGCTACACCTTC.

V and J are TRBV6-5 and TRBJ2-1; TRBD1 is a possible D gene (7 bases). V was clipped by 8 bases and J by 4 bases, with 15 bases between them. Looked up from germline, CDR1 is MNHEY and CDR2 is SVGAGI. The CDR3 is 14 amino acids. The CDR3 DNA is TGTGCCAGCGGGCGGGACAGAAGATACAATGAGCAGTTCTTC. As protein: CASGRDRRYNEQFF.

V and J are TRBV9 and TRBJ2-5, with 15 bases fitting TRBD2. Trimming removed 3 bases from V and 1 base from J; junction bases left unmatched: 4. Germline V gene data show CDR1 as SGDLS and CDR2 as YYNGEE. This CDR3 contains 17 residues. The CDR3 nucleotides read TGTGCCAGCAGCGGCGGGACTAGCGGGGGGTTCCAAGAGACCCAGTACTTC. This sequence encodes CASSGGTSGGFQETQYF.

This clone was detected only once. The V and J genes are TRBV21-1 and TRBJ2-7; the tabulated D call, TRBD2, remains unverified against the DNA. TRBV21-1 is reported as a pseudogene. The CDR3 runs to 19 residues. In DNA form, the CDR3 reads TGTGCCAGCAGCAAAGTTTCAACTAGCGGGAGCCCTAGCTCCTACGAGCAGTACTTC. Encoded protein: CASSKVSTSGSPSSYEQYF.

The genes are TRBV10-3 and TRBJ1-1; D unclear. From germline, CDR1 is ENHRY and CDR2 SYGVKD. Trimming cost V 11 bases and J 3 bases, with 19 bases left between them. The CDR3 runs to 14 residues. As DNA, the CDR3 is TGTGCCCTCGCGGCGACTTCCGGGGACACTGAAGCTTTCTTT. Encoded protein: CALAATSGDTEAFF.

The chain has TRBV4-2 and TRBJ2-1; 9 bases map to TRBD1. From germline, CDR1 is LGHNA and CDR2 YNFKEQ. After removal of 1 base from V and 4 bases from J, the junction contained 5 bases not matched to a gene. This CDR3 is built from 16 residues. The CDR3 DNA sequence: TGTGCCAGCAGCCAAGTGGACAGGGGAATTTACAATGAGCAGTTCTTC. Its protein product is CASSQVDRGIYNEQFF.

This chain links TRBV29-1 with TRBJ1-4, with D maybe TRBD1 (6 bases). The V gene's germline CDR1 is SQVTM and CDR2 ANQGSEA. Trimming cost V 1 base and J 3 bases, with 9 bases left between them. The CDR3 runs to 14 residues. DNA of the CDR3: TGCAGCGTTGAAGGCAGGGGTTCTAATGAAAAACTGTTTTTT. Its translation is CSVEGRGSNEKLFF.